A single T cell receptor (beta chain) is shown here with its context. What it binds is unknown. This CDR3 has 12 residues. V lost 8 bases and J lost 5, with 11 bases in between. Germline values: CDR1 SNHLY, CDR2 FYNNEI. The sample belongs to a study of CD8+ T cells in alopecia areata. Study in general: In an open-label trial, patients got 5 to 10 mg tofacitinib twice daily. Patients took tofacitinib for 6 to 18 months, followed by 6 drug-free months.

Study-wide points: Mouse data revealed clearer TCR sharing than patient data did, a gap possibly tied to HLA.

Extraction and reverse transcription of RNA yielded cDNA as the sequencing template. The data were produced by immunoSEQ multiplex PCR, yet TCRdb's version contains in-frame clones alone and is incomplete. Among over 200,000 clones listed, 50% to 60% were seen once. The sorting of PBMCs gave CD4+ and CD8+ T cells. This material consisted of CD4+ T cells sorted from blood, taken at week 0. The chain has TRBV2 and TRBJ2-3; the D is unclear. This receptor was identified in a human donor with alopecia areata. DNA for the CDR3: TGTGCCAGCCGTTGGGCCTTAGATACGCAGTATTTT. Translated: CASRWALDTQYF.